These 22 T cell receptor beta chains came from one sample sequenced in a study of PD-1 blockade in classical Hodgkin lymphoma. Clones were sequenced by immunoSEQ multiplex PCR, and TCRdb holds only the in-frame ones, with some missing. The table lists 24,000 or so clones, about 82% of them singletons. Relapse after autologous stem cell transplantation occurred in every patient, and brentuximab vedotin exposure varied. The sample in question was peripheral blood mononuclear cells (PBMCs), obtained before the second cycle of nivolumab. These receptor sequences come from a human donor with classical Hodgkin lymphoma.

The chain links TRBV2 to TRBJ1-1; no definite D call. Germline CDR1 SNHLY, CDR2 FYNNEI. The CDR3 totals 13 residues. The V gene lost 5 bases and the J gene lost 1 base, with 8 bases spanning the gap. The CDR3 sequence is CASSYYKNTEAFF. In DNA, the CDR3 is TGTGCCAGCAGTTACTACAAGAACACTGAAGCTTTCTTT.

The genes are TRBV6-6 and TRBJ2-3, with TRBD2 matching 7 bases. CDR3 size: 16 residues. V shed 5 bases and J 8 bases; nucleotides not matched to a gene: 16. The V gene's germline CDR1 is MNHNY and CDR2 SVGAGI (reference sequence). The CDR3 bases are TGTGCCAGCAGTACCCCCCAGGCGGGAGATCAGCGTACGCAGTATTTT. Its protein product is CASSTPQAGDQRTQYF.

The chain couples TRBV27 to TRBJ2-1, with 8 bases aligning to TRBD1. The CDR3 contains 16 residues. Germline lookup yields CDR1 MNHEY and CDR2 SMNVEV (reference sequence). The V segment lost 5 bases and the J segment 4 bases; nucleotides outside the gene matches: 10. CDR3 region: CASSGTGTGDYNEQFF. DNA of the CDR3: TGTGCCAGCAGTGGGACCGGGACAGGTGATTACAATGAGCAGTTCTTC.

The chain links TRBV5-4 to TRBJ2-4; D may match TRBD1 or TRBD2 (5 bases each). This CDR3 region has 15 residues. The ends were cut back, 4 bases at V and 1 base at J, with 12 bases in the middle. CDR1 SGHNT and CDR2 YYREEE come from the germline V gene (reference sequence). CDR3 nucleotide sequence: TGTGCCAGCAGCCCGGGACCGGAGGCCAAAAACATTCAGTACTTC. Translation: CASSPGPEAKNIQYF.

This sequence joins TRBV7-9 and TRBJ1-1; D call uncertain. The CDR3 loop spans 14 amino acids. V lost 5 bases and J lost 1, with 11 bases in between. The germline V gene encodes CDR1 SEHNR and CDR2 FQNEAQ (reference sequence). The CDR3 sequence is CASSEIGGNTEAFF. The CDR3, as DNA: TGTGCCAGCAGCGAAATCGGCGGGAACACTGAAGCTTTCTTT. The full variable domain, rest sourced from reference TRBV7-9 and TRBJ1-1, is DTGVSQNPRHKITKRGQNVTFRCDPISEHNRLYWYRQTLGQGPEFLTYFQNEAQLEKSRLLSDRFSAERPKGSFSTLEIQRTEQGDSAMYLCASSEIGGNTEAFFGQGTRLTVV.

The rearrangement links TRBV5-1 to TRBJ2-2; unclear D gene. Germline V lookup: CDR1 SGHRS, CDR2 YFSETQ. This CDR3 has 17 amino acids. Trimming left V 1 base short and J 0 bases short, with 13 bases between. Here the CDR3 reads CASSLSFGPANTGELFF. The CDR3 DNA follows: TGCGCCAGCAGCTTGTCCTTCGGCCCAGCGAACACCGGGGAGCTGTTTTTT.

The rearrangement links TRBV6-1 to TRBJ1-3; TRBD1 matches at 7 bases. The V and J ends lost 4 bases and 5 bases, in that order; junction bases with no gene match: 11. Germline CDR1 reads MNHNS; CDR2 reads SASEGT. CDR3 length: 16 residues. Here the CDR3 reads CASSGTGHDIRNTIYF. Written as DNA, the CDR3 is TGTGCCAGCAGTGGGACAGGACACGATATTAGAAACACCATATATTTT.

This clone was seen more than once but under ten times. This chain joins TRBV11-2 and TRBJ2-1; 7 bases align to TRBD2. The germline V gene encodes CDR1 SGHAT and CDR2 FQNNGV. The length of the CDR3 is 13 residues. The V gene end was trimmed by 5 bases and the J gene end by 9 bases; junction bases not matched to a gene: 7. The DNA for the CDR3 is TGTGCCAGCAGCCCGATGGGGGGGGGTGAGCAGTTCTTC. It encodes CASSPMGGGEQFF. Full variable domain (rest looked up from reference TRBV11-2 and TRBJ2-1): EAGVAQSPRYKIIEKRQSVAFWCNPISGHATLYWYQQILGQGPKLLIQFQNNGVVDDSQLPKDRFSAERLKGVDSTLKIQPAKLEDSAVYLCASSPMGGGEQFFGPGTRLTVL.

The CDR3 coding sequence is TGTGCCAGCAGCTTCTTCAGGGGGGCTACTCTATACGAGCAGTACTTC. Protein: CASSFFRGATLYEQYF. The chain employs TRBV11-2 and TRBJ2-7; D is perhaps TRBD1 (7 bases). The germline CDR1 and CDR2 sequences are SGHAT and FQNNGV. V was clipped by 3 bases and J by 4 bases, with 19 bases between them. This CDR3 region has 16 residues.

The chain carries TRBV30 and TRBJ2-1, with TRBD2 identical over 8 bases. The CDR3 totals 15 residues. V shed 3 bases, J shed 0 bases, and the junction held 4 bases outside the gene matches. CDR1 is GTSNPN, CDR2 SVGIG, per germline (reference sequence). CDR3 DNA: TGTGCCTGGAGGGGGACTAGGGGCTCCTACAATGAGCAGTTCTTC. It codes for CAWRGTRGSYNEQFF.

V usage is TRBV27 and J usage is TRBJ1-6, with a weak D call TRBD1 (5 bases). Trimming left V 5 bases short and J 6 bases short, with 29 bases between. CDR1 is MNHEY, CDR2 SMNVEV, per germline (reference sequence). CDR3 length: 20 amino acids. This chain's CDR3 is CASSPRAFGPGSLSNSPLHF. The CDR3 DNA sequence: TGTGCCAGCAGTCCTCGAGCATTTGGGCCAGGGTCCCTTTCTAATTCACCCCTCCACTTT.

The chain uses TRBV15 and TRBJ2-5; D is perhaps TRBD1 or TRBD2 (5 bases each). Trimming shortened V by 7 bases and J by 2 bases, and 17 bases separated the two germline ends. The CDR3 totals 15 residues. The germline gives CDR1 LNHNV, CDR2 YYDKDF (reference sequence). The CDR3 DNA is TGTGCCACCAAGACAGAGGGTTTGGCGCAAGAGACCCAGTACTTC. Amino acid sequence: CATKTEGLAQETQYF.

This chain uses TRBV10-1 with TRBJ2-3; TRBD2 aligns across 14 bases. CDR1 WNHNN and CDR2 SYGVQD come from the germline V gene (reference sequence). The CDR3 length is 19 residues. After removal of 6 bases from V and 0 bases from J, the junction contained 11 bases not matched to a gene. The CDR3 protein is CASSEGTSGGLGSTDTQYF. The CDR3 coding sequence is TGCGCCAGCAGCGAAGGGACTAGCGGGGGCCTCGGGAGCACAGATACGCAGTATTTT.

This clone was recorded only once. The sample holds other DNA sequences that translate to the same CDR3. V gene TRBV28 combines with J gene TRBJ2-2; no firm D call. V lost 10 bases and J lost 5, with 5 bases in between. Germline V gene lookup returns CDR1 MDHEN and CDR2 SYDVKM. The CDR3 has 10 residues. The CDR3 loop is CATSTGELFF. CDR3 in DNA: TGTGCCACCTCTACCGGGGAGCTGTTTTTT.

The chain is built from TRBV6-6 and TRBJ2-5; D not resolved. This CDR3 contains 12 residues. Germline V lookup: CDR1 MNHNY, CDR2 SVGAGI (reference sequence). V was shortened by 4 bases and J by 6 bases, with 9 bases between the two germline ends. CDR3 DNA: TGTGCCAGCAGTTTAGGATCACAGACCCAGTACTTC. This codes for CASSLGSQTQYF.

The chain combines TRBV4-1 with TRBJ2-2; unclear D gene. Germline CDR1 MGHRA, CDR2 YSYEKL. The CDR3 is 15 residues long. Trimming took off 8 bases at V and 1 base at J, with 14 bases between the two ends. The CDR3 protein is CASLDRAGNTGELFF. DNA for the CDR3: TGCGCCAGCCTAGATAGGGCAGGGAACACCGGGGAGCTGTTTTTT.

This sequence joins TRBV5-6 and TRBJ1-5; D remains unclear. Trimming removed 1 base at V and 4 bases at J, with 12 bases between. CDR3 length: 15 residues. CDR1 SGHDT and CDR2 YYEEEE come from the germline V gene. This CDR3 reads CASSLKTNLNQPQHF. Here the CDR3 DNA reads TGTGCCAGCAGCTTGAAGACAAACCTTAATCAGCCCCAGCATTTT. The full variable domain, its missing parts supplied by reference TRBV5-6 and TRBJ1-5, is DAGVTQSPTHLIKTRGQQVTLRCSPKSGHDTVSWYQQALGQGPQFIFQYYEEEERQRGNFPDRFSGHQFPNYSSELNVNALLLGDSALYLCASSLKTNLNQPQHFGDGTRLSIL.

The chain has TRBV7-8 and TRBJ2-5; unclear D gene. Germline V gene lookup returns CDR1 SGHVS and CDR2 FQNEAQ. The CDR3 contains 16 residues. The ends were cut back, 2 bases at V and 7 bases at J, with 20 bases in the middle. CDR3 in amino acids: CASSLRILQREVTQYF. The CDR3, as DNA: TGTGCCAGCAGCTTACGAATTTTGCAGCGCGAGGTGACCCAGTACTTC.

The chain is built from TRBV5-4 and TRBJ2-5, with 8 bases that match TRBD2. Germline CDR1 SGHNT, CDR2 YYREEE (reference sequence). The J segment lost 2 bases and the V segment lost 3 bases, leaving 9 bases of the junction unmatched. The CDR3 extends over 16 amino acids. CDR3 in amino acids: CASSSFPLAVQETQYF. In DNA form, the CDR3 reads TGTGCCAGCAGCTCGTTCCCACTAGCGGTGCAAGAGACCCAGTACTTC.

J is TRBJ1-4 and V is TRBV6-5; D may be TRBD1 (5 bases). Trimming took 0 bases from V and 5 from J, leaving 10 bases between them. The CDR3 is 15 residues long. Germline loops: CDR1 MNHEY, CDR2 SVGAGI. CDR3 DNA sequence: TGTGCCAGCAGTTACTCGCTTGGGGCGAATGAAAAACTGTTTTTT. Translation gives CASSYSLGANEKLFF.

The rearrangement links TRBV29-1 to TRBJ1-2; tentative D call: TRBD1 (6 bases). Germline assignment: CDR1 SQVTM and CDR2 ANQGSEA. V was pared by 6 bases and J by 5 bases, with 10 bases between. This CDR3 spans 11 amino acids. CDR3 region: CSVERGYGYTF. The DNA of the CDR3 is TGCAGCGTCGAAAGGGGGTATGGCTACACCTTC. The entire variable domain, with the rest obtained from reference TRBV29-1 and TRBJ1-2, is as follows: SAVISQKPSRDICQRGTSLTIQCQVDSQVTMMFWYRQQPGQSLTLIATANQGSEATYESGFVIDKFPISRPNLTFSTLTVSNMSPEDSSIYLCSVERGYGYTFGSGTRLTVV.

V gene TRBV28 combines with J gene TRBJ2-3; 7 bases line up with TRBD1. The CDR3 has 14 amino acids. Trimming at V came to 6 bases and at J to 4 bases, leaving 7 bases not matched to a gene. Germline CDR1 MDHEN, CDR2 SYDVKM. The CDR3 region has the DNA TGTGCCAGCAGCCGACAGGGCTACGCAGATACGCAGTATTTT. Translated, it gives CASSRQGYADTQYF.